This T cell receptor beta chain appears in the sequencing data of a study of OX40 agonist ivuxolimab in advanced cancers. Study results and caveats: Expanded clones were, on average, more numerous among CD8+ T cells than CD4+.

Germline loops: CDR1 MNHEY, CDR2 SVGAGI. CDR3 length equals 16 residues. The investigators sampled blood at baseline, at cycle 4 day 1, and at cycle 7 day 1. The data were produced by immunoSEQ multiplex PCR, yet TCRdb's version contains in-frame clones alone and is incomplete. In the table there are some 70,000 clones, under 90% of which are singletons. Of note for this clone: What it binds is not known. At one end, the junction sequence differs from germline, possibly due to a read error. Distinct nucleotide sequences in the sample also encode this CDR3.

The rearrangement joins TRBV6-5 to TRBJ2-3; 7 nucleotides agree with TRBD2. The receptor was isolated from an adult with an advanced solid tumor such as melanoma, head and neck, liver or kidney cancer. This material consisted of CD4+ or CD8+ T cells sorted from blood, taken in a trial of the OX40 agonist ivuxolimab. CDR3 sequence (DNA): TGTGCCAGTAGTTACCAATTAGCGGGTAGCACAGATACGCAGTATTTT. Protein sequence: CASSYQLAGSTDTQYF.